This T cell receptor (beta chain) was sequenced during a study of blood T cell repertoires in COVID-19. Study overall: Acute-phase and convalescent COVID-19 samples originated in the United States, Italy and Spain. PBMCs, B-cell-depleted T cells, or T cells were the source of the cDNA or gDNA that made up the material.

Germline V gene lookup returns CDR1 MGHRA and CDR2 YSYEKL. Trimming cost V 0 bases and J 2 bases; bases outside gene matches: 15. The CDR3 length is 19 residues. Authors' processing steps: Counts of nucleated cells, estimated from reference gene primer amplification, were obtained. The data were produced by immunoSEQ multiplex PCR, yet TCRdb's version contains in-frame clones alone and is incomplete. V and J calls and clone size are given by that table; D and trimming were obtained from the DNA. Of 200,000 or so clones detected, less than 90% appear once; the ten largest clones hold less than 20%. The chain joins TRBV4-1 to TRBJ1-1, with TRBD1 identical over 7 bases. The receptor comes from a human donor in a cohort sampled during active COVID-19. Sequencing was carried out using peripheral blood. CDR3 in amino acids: CASSQEGLRDQGVNTEAFF. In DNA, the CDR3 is TGCGCCAGCAGCCAAGAGGGGCTCAGGGACCAGGGGGTTAACACTGAAGCTTTCTTT.